This T cell receptor (beta chain) was recovered during a study of graft-versus-host responses after intestinal transplantation. Produced via immunoSEQ multiplex PCR; TCRdb's table is partial and in-frame only. Here the sample spans 90,000 to 120,000 clones, about 90% being singletons. The CDR3 extends over 14 amino acids. V gave up 5 bases and J gave up 8 bases; unmatched junction bases: 11. CDR1 is SGHNT, CDR2 YENEEA, per germline. For this clone: Its antigen is still unknown.

The specimen comprised unstimulated CD4+ T cells sorted from spleen or lymph node cells, sampled before intestinal transplant. This clonotype was obtained from a human donor who received an intestinal transplant. The chain has TRBV11-3 and TRBJ1-2; 7 bases are a match to TRBD1. The CDR3: CASSPRDSLGGYTF. For the CDR3, the DNA is TGTGCCAGCAGCCCCCGGGACAGTCTCGGGGGCTACACCTTC.